The entry below gives a single TCR beta chain sequence along with its context. The data stem from a study of T cell changes during pregnancy in multiple sclerosis. V trimming: 1 base; J trimming: 2 bases; junction bases outside the gene matches: 3. The CDR3 is 15 amino acids. Germline V lookup: CDR1 GTSNPN, CDR2 SVGIG (reference sequence). The data were produced by immunoSEQ multiplex PCR, yet TCRdb's version contains in-frame clones alone and is incomplete. The sample records about 97,000 clones, 75% to 95% being singletons. The source is a female donor with multiple sclerosis, enrolled in a pregnancy study. The rearrangement uses TRBV30 and TRBJ1-5; 9 nucleotides line up with TRBD1. The specimen comprised peripheral blood, sampled in the second trimester of pregnancy. The CDR3 DNA reads as TGTGCCTGGAGTGATTGGACAGGGGGCAATCAGCCCCAGCATTTT. Residues: CAWSDWTGGNQPQHF.